This TCR beta chain was captured by sequencing in a study of PD-1 blockade in classical Hodgkin lymphoma. No patient escaped relapse after autologous stem cell transplantation, and brentuximab vedotin exposure varied. The assay was immunoSEQ multiplex PCR, and TCRdb's table has in-frame clones only and misses some. The repertoire holds 20,000 to 25,000 clones, with more than 60% as singletons. From germline, CDR1 is LNHDA and CDR2 SQIVND (reference sequence). The CDR3 covers 13 residues. V was trimmed by 11 bases and J by 2 bases, leaving 16 bases between them. The sequenced sample was peripheral blood mononuclear cells (PBMCs), obtained before the second cycle of nivolumab. The V gene is TRBV19, the J gene TRBJ2-7; weak D call: TRBD2 (6 bases). This clonotype was sampled from a human donor with classical Hodgkin lymphoma. CDR3 bases: TGTGCCGCGTCTCCCGGGGGTACCTACGAGCAGTACTTC. It is translated as CAASPGGTYEQYF.